This T cell receptor (beta chain) was obtained from a study of T-cell reconstitution after alpha-beta-depleted transplantation in children. For TCRbeta, the library was prepared with unique molecular identifiers. From the PCR reads, TCRdb called clonotypes with MiXCR, one entry per CDR3 protein. The table lists nearly 550,000 distinct CDR3 sequences, around 18% of them singletons. The CDR3 has 15 amino acids. J gave up 7 bases and V 4 bases, and 7 bases lay outside the gene matches. Germline-derived CDR1 and CDR2 are SNHLY and FYNNEI. The chain is built from TRBV2 and TRBJ2-1, with 10 nucleotides matching TRBD2. The origin of this receptor is a human donor who donated a stem cell graft to a child with acute lymphoblastic leukemia. The material sequenced was PBMCs from the stem cell graft donor, taken from the stem cell graft. The CDR3 nucleotides read TGTGCCAGCAGTGCAATAACTAGCGGGATTAATGAGCAGTTCTTC. It specifies CASSAITSGINEQFF.